Presented here are 29 T cell receptor beta chains from one specimen sequenced in a study of T-cell reconstitution after alpha-beta-depleted transplantation in children. A TCRbeta library incorporating unique molecular identifiers was prepared. TCRdb independently ran MiXCR on the PCR reads; one entry per CDR3 protein. Here the sample spans about 600,000 distinct CDR3 sequences, roughly 23% being singletons. The sequencing used PBMCs, mostly from graft donor cells, collected 360 days after TCRalphabeta/CD19-depleted stem cell transplant. Every receptor here comes from a boy in the first two years of life who had a stem cell transplant for acute myeloid leukemia, so the T cells may come from the graft donor.

At least ten counts were recorded for this clonotype. At one end the junction does not follow the germline gene, possibly because of a read error. V is TRBV20-1 and J is TRBJ2-5, with a possible D match to TRBD1 (6 bases). This CDR3 spans 16 amino acids. Per the germline V gene, CDR1 is DFQATT and CDR2 is SNEGSKA (reference sequence). The CDR3 sequence is CSARAGPHRDQETQYF. The DNA of the CDR3 is TGCAGTGCGAGAGCAGGGCCGCACAGGGACCAAGAGACCCAGTACTTC.

This clonotype was seen more than once but under ten times. The chain has TRBV29-1 and TRBJ1-1, with 8 positions matching TRBD1. This CDR3 has 16 residues. Germline V lookup: CDR1 SQVTM, CDR2 ANQGSEA. V trimming: 6 bases; J trimming: 3 bases; junction bases outside the gene matches: 15. CDR3 amino acids: CSVLQGGPESDTEAFF. The CDR3 DNA follows: TGCAGCGTCCTACAGGGGGGTCCCGAATCGGACACTGAAGCTTTCTTT.

This clonotype appeared a few times. The chain joins TRBV27 to TRBJ2-5, with a tentative D call TRBD1 (6 bases). Germline V gene data show CDR1 as MNHEY and CDR2 as SMNVEV (reference sequence). This CDR3 spans 15 amino acids. V was clipped by 0 bases and J by 2 bases, with 10 bases between them. CDR3 DNA: TGTGCCAGCAGTTTATCGAACGGACAGCAAGAGACCCAGTACTTC. Translation gives CASSLSNGQQETQYF.

The CDR3 reads CSALRRGRSNQPQHF. The CDR3 bases are TGCAGTGCCCTCCGACGGGGTAGGAGCAATCAGCCCCAGCATTTT. V is TRBV20-1 and J is TRBJ1-5; D unresolved. The V gene's germline CDR1 is DFQATT and CDR2 SNEGSKA (reference sequence). This CDR3 contains 15 residues. V dropped 6 bases and J dropped 1 base, with 16 bases sitting between them.

This chain uses TRBV12-3 or TRBV12-4 with TRBJ2-1; D is possibly TRBD1 or TRBD2 (7 bases each). The CDR3 contains 15 residues. V shed 3 bases and J shed 7 bases, with 16 bases lying between them. CDR3 nucleotide sequence: TGTGCCAGCAGTTTCCAGGGGGGGGCAAAGAATGAGCAGTTCTTC. Its protein is CASSFQGGAKNEQFF.

The rearrangement joins TRBV18 to TRBJ2-2, with D perhaps TRBD2 (6 bases). CDR1 and CDR2 from the germline V gene are KGHSH and LQKENI. This CDR3 region has 13 residues. V lost 10 bases, J lost 2 bases, and 11 bases lay in between. The CDR3: CATWGGNTGELFF. CDR3 nucleotide sequence: TGTGCCACTTGGGGAGGAAACACCGGGGAGCTGTTTTTT. Combining the CDR3 with reference TRBV18 and TRBJ2-2 gives the whole variable domain NAGVMQNPRHLVRRRGQEARLRCSPMKGHSHVYWYRQLPEEGLKFMVYLQKENIIDESGMPKERFSAEFPKEGPSILRIQQVVRGDSAAYFCATWGGNTGELFFGEGSRLTVL.

This chain connects TRBV10-3 to TRBJ1-1; D call uncertain. Looked up from germline, CDR1 is ENHRY and CDR2 is SYGVKD. Trimming stripped 3 bases from V and 5 bases from J, with 10 bases between. CDR3 length equals 13 residues. DNA of the CDR3: TGTGCCATCAGTGACACGAAGATAACTGAAGCTTTCTTT. This encodes CAISDTKITEAFF.

The genes are TRBV7-9 and TRBJ2-7; weak D call: TRBD2 (5 bases). V lost 5 bases to trimming and J lost 4 bases, with 18 bases between them. The CDR3 length is 15 residues. In germline, CDR1 is SEHNR, CDR2 FQNEAQ (reference sequence). In DNA form, the CDR3 reads TGTGCCAGCAGCCTACGGACGGGAAGCGTGTACGAGCAGTACTTC. This encodes CASSLRTGSVYEQYF.

This clonotype was recorded a few times. The rearrangement links TRBV12-3 or TRBV12-4 to TRBJ2-4, with 11 nucleotides matching TRBD2. The J segment lost 0 bases and the V segment lost 4 bases, leaving 11 bases of the junction unmatched. CDR3 size: 19 residues. CDR3 region: CASSSGVLAGGLAKNIQYF. In DNA, the CDR3 is TGTGCCAGCAGTTCCGGGGTCCTAGCGGGGGGCCTAGCCAAAAACATTCAGTACTTC.

In this sample, this clonotype turned up many times. The rearrangement joins TRBV29-1 to TRBJ1-4, with TRBD1 as a possible D gene (5 bases). The CDR3 is 14 residues long. Trimming took off 7 bases at V and 4 bases at J, with 16 bases between the two ends. The germline V gene encodes CDR1 SQVTM and CDR2 ANQGSEA. CDR3 in amino acids: CSASGEGINEKLFF. The DNA of the CDR3 is TGCAGCGCGTCCGGGGAGGGGATTAATGAAAAACTGTTTTTT. The whole variable domain, filled in from reference TRBV29-1 and TRBJ1-4, reads SAVISQKPSRDICQRGTSLTIQCQVDSQVTMMFWYRQQPGQSLTLIATANQGSEATYESGFVIDKFPISRPNLTFSTLTVSNMSPEDSSIYLCSASGEGINEKLFFGSGTQLSVL.

J is TRBJ2-1 and V is TRBV27; D is possibly TRBD1 or TRBD2 (7 bases each). This CDR3 comprises 16 residues. The V and J ends lost 5 bases and 5 bases respectively, with 19 bases between them. Germline V gene lookup returns CDR1 MNHEY and CDR2 SMNVEV (reference sequence). CDR3 coding DNA: TGTGCCAGCAGTAAGGGGGAGGGACAGCTTCACAATGAGCAGTTCTTC. Translating it yields CASSKGEGQLHNEQFF.

This clonotype occurred a few times. The CDR3 DNA follows: TGTGCCAGCTCACCTAGGACGACAACTAATGAAAAACTGTTTTTT. Translating gives CASSPRTTTNEKLFF. The rearrangement uses TRBV18 and TRBJ1-4; D gene uncertain. The ends were cut back, 3 bases at V and 0 bases at J, with 8 bases in the middle. CDR1 is KGHSH and CDR2 is LQKENI in the germline V gene. CDR3 length: 15 residues.

This rearrangement joins TRBV6-1 to TRBJ1-5, with unresolved D. V was shortened by 4 bases and J by 1 base, with 11 bases between the two germline ends. Germline V lookup: CDR1 MNHNS, CDR2 SASEGT. This CDR3 contains 15 residues. For the CDR3, the DNA is TGTGCCAGCAGTGCGGTTTGGAGAAGCAATCAGCCCCAGCATTTT. Residues: CASSAVWRSNQPQHF.

This clonotype was picked up many times. The rearrangement joins TRBV2 to TRBJ2-7; D possibly corresponds to TRBD1 (5 bases). This CDR3 is built from 14 residues. The V gene's germline CDR1 is SNHLY and CDR2 FYNNEI. Deletions cut 4 bases from V and 5 bases from J, with 15 bases between. The CDR3 nucleotides read TGTGCCAGCAGTGCGCTGTCCAGGGCAAACGAGCAGTACGTC. This sequence encodes CASSALSRANEQYV.

The table lists this clonotype with a few counts. The J gene is TRBJ1-4, the V gene TRBV20-1; D perhaps matches TRBD1 (6 bases). The CDR3 extends over 13 amino acids. V was shortened by 7 bases and J by 6 bases, with 15 bases between the two germline ends. Germline CDR1 and CDR2: DFQATT and SNEGSKA (reference sequence). CDR3 coding DNA: TGCAGTGATCCGGGACAAGGCCATGAAAAACTGTTTTTT. Residues: CSDPGQGHEKLFF.

J is TRBJ2-1 and V is TRBV12-5; 9 nucleotides align to TRBD1. With 1 base clipped from V and 5 bases from J, the junction kept 9 bases outside the gene matches. Germline V gene data show CDR1 as LGHNT and CDR2 as FRNRAP. The CDR3 is 17 residues long. DNA of the CDR3: TGTGCTAGTGGTTTGGCCCTGGGGGACAGGGAGAACAATGAGCAGTTCTTC. Encoded protein: CASGLALGDRENNEQFF.

This clonotype was observed many times. The DNA of the CDR3 is TGTGCCAGCAGCTTCGGTGATGGGGGCGCTCTGTGGTTCTTC. It yields the protein CASSFGDGGALWFF. The V gene is TRBV7-9, the J gene TRBJ2-1, with D possibly TRBD1 on 6 matching bases. V was trimmed by 3 bases and J by 15 bases, leaving 21 bases between them. Per the germline V gene, CDR1 is SEHNR and CDR2 is FQNEAQ (reference sequence). The CDR3 has 14 residues.

This clonotype was observed at least ten times. The gene calls are TRBV24-1 and TRBJ2-5; no clear D. The CDR3 consists of 13 residues. V was trimmed by 4 bases and J by 2 bases, leaving 7 bases between them. The V gene's germline CDR1 is KGHDR and CDR2 SFDVKD. The CDR3 DNA reads as TGTGCCACCAGTGACCTGGGGCAAGAGACCCAGTACTTC. It specifies CATSDLGQETQYF.

About this clonotype: A much larger clonotype is one base distant, so this may be a read error. The missing conserved phenylalanine or tryptophan at the end of this CDR3 makes a read error likely. V gene TRBV6-2 or TRBV6-3 combines with J gene TRBJ2-2; no reliable D call. The CDR3 has 14 amino acids. The V end lost 4 bases, the J end lost 2 bases, and 8 bases lay between the germline ends. CDR1 and CDR2 from the germline V gene are MNHEY and SVGEGT. The CDR3: CASSWTFNTGELFC. The CDR3 DNA reads as TGTGCCAGCAGTTGGACCTTCAACACCGGGGAGCTGTTTTGT.

V and J are TRBV4-1 and TRBJ1-1, with D unresolved. Germline lookup yields CDR1 MGHRA and CDR2 YSYEKL. The CDR3 spans 13 residues. Trimming shortened V by 0 bases and J by 4 bases, and 6 bases separated the two germline ends. The CDR3 loop reads CASSQDLSTEAFF. CDR3 DNA sequence: TGCGCCAGCAGCCAAGATCTCAGCACTGAAGCTTTCTTT.

The chain combines TRBV10-3 with TRBJ1-5; D may be TRBD1 (6 bases). This CDR3 comprises 13 residues. Deletions cut 5 bases from V and 7 bases from J, with 12 bases between. The germline V gene has CDR1 ENHRY and CDR2 SYGVKD. CDR3 DNA sequence: TGTGCCATCAGTTCCCCAGGGGAACAGCCCCAGCATTTT. It encodes CAISSPGEQPQHF.

This clonotype was seen ten or more times. This chain connects TRBV5-5 to TRBJ2-7; D remains unclear. V was pared by 2 bases and J by 2 bases, with 14 bases between. Germline CDR1 SGHKS, CDR2 YYEKEE (reference sequence). There are 15 residues in the CDR3. CDR3 nucleotides: TGTGCCAGCAGCTTTTTCCTCCAGGAACCCTACGAGCAGTACTTC. The encoded protein is CASSFFLQEPYEQYF.

The sample holds a few counts of this clonotype. V and J are TRBV27 and TRBJ2-1; 10 nucleotides agree with TRBD1. V shed 6 bases and J 4 bases; nucleotides not matched to a gene: 6. Germline assignment: CDR1 MNHEY and CDR2 SMNVEV (reference sequence). The CDR3 contains 15 residues. DNA of the CDR3: TGTGCCAGCAGGACAGGGGGCGGGCAATACAATGAGCAGTTCTTC. This sequence encodes CASRTGGGQYNEQFF.

This clonotype was seen many times. The chain employs TRBV12-3 or TRBV12-4 and TRBJ2-7; possible D gene TRBD2, 6 bases. V lost 5 bases and J lost 2, with 19 bases in between. The length of the CDR3 is 16 residues. CDR3 loop: CASSGTWGDHPYEQYF. The CDR3 DNA sequence: TGTGCCAGCAGTGGGACTTGGGGGGATCACCCCTACGAGCAGTACTTC.

This clonotype was seen more than once but under ten times. V is TRBV20-1 and J is TRBJ1-1, with D hard to call. Trimming shortened V by 1 base and J by 5 bases, and 11 bases separated the two germline ends. Germline V gene sequence: CDR1 DFQATT, CDR2 SNEGSKA (reference sequence). The CDR3 loop spans 13 amino acids. CDR3 protein: CSARGGVWTEAFF. CDR3 DNA: TGCAGTGCTAGAGGCGGGGTTTGGACTGAAGCTTTCTTT.

The chain couples TRBV12-3 or TRBV12-4 to TRBJ1-5, with 8 bases matching TRBD1. After removal of 6 bases from V and 1 base from J, the junction contained 5 bases not matched to a gene. The CDR3 runs to 15 residues. The CDR3 nucleotides are TGTGCCAGCAGATGGGGGACAGGCAGCAATCAGCCCCAGCATTTT. As protein: CASRWGTGSNQPQHF.

The chain combines TRBV20-1 with TRBJ1-5; 8 nucleotides align to TRBD1. This CDR3 has 13 residues. Losses at the gene ends were 0 bases for V and 5 bases for J; bases not matched to a gene: 0. Germline V lookup: CDR1 DFQATT, CDR2 SNEGSKA (reference sequence). This CDR3 reads CSARDRGHQPQHF. In DNA form, the CDR3 reads TGCAGTGCTAGAGACAGGGGGCATCAGCCCCAGCATTTT.

This clonotype came up many times. CDR3 sequence reads: CASSDSNHRDEQFF. The CDR3 bases are TGTGCCAGCAGTGACTCTAACCACAGAGATGAGCAGTTCTTC. This chain uses TRBV6-4 with TRBJ2-1; no reliable D call. V was pared by 0 bases and J by 8 bases, with 11 bases between. The CDR3 has 14 residues. The germline CDR1 and CDR2 sequences are MRHNA and SNTAGT.

This sequence joins TRBV20-1 and TRBJ1-5; D may be TRBD1 (6 bases). The CDR3 sequence is 13 residues long. Per germline, CDR1 DFQATT and CDR2 SNEGSKA (reference sequence). The V gene lost 4 bases and the J gene lost 6 bases, with 13 bases spanning the gap. Here the CDR3 DNA reads TGCAGTGCTACTACAGGAGGGGGTCAGCCCCAGCATTTT. Amino acid sequence: CSATTGGGQPQHF.